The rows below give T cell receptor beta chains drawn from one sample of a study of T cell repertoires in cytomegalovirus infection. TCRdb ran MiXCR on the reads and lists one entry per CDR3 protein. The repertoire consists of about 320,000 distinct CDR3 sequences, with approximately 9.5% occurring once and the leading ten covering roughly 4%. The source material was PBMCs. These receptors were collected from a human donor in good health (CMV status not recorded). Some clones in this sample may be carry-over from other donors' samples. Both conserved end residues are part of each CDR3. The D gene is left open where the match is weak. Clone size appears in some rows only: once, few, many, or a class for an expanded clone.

TGTGCCAGCAGCTTAGGAGCAGGGGTGAACACCGGGGAGCTGTTTTTT,CASSLGAGVNTGELFF,TRBV7-6,TRBJ2-2,16,many,NA
TGTGCCAGCAGTTACTACAGCTACGAGCAGTACTTC,CASSYYSYEQYF,TRBV6-2/TRBV6-3,TRBJ2-7,12,many,NA
TGTGCCAGCAGCAAGACTTATGGAGATACGCAGTATTTT,CASSKTYGDTQYF,TRBV7-2,TRBJ2-3,13,many,NA
TGTGCCAGCAGCCAGGTTGGGGATCAGCCCCAGCATTTT,CASSQVGDQPQHF,TRBV4-2,TRBJ1-5,13,many,NA
TGTGCCAGCAGTTACTCGTTAACGGGAGCCGCCACTGAGCAGTTCTTC,CASSYSLTGAATEQFF,TRBV6-6,TRBJ2-1,16,few,NA
TGTGCCAGCAGCTTGACCGGGACAGGGAACAATGAGCAGTTCTTC,CASSLTGTGNNEQFF,TRBV7-2,TRBJ2-1,15,many,TRBD1
TGTGCCAGCAGCACCCGACAGGGGCTCCCCTACAATGAGCAGTTCTTC,CASSTRQGLPYNEQFF,TRBV7-2,TRBJ2-1,16,many,TRBD1
TGTGCCAGCAGTTGGGGACCAGGGGGCACTGAAGCTTTCTTT,CASSWGPGGTEAFF,TRBV6-2/TRBV6-3,TRBJ1-1,14,NA,TRBD1
TGCAGTGCTATACAGGGTAGGTCAACTGAAGCTTTCTTT,CSAIQGRSTEAFF,TRBV20-1,TRBJ1-1,13,few,NA
TGTGCCACCAGTGATTCGGGACTCTTCACAGATACGCAGTATTTT,CATSDSGLFTDTQYF,TRBV24-1,TRBJ2-3,15,NA,NA
TGTGCCAGCAGCCCAAGGCGAAAGGGGGTTACAGATACGCAGTATTTT,CASSPRRKGVTDTQYF,TRBV14,TRBJ2-3,16,few,NA
TGTGCCAGCTCTCGACAGGGGGCAACAGATACGCAGTATTTT,CASSRQGATDTQYF,TRBV7-9,TRBJ2-3,14,few,TRBD1
TGCAGTGCTAGAGATATGGCGGGACTAGCGAAAATCGAGCAGTTCTTC,CSARDMAGLAKIEQFF,TRBV20-1,TRBJ2-1,16,few,TRBD2
TGTGCCAGCAGCTTGGCCGGAACGGGGACTCATAATTCACCCCTCCACTTT,CASSLAGTGTHNSPLHF,TRBV5-5,TRBJ1-6,17,few,NA
TGCGCCAGCAGCCCATTACTTACATCAGGCATGAACACTGAAGCTTTCTTT,CASSPLLTSGMNTEAFF,TRBV4-1,TRBJ1-1,17,many,NA
TGCAGCGGGGGACAGCCCTACGAGCAGTACTTC,CSGGQPYEQYF,TRBV29-1,TRBJ2-7,11,few,TRBD1
TGTGCCAGCTCACCACCGAGCATTGATACGCAGTATTTT,CASSPPSIDTQYF,TRBV18,TRBJ2-3,13,many,NA
TGTGCCAGCAGTTTCGCCCTACCCTACGAGCAGTACTTC,CASSFALPYEQYF,TRBV12-3/TRBV12-4,TRBJ2-7,13,many,NA
TGCGCCAGCAGCCAAGAAGTCGCCGGGCGGGGTGAAGCTTTCTTT,CASSQEVAGRGEAFF,TRBV4-3,TRBJ1-1,15,many,NA
TGTGCCAGCAGTCCGACTCTCCAAGAGACCCAGTACTTC,CASSPTLQETQYF,TRBV6-5,TRBJ2-5,13,few,NA
TGTGCCAGCAGCCCTATGGGATGGACTGAAGCTTTCTTT,CASSPMGWTEAFF,TRBV12-3/TRBV12-4,TRBJ1-1,13,few,NA
TGTGCCAGCAGCCTTCCGGGGGATGCTAGGTCCTTAGAGCAGTACTTC,CASSLPGDARSLEQYF,TRBV7-2,TRBJ2-7,16,few,NA
TGCAGTGCTCCAGGGGGTAATCTCAACGAGCAGTACTTC,CSAPGGNLNEQYF,TRBV20-1,TRBJ2-7,13,few,TRBD1
TGCAGTGCTAGGCTGGGCTTTACCACTGAAGCTTTCTTT,CSARLGFTTEAFF,TRBV20-1,TRBJ1-1,13,NA,NA
TGTGCCAGCAGTTTAAACAGGGGCCACGAGCAGTACTTC,CASSLNRGHEQYF,TRBV27,TRBJ2-7,13,NA,TRBD1
TGTGCCAGCAGCTTGCAGGGGGCGATCACTGAAGCTTTCTTT,CASSLQGAITEAFF,TRBV5-4,TRBJ1-1,14,NA,TRBD1
TGTGCCAGCAGACCAGACAGGGGGTGGATCACTGAAGCTTTCTTT,CASRPDRGWITEAFF,TRBV6-2/TRBV6-3,TRBJ1-1,15,few,TRBD1
TGTGCCAGCAGCTTAGCGGGAGCGGCAGAAGCTTTCTTT,CASSLAGAAEAFF,TRBV7-2,TRBJ1-1,13,many,NA
TGTGCCAGCAGCCCCGGGGGGCGCAATCAGCCCCAGCATTTT,CASSPGGRNQPQHF,TRBV7-6,TRBJ1-5,14,many,NA
TGTGCCAGCAGCCTGGTGGACAGGGCGAATGAAAAACTGTTTTTT,CASSLVDRANEKLFF,TRBV7-2,TRBJ1-4,15,many,TRBD1
TGTGCCAGCAGCTTGATGAGTAGCGGAGAGCAGTACTTC,CASSLMSSGEQYF,TRBV5-6,TRBJ2-7,13,NA,NA
TGTGCCAGCAGCCCAGGGCCCAATAGAAGCCATGGCTACACCTTC,CASSPGPNRSHGYTF,TRBV7-2,TRBJ1-2,15,many,NA
TGTGCCAGCAGTTTACCGTCTAGCGGGATGGATACAGATACGCAGTATTTT,CASSLPSSGMDTDTQYF,TRBV28,TRBJ2-3,17,NA,TRBD2
TGTGCCAGCAGCTTAAGTCTGATCGTGGGCAATGAGCAGTTCTTC,CASSLSLIVGNEQFF,TRBV7-3,TRBJ2-1,15,NA,NA
TGTGCCAGCAGTTCCGAAATAATACAGGGAGCCGAGCAGTTCTTC,CASSSEIIQGAEQFF,TRBV12-3/TRBV12-4,TRBJ2-1,15,few,NA
TGTGCCACCAGCCTATTCCAAGAGACCCAGTACTTC,CATSLFQETQYF,TRBV15,TRBJ2-5,12,NA,NA
TGTGCCAGCAGCTCCGTGGGACTAGGGACAGATACGCAGTATTTT,CASSSVGLGTDTQYF,TRBV7-8,TRBJ2-3,15,few,TRBD2
TGTGCCAGCAGCTACATCTCTGGAGGGGGGACCTCCCAAGAGACCCAGTACTTC,CASSYISGGGTSQETQYF,TRBV27,TRBJ2-5,18,NA,NA
TGTGCCAGCAGTTACGGATTAGCGGGAGTTCATGAGCAGTTCTTC,CASSYGLAGVHEQFF,TRBV6-2/TRBV6-3,TRBJ2-1,15,once,TRBD2
TGTGCCAGCAGTTTATTCCAAGGGCTGGCTGAAGCTTTCTTT,CASSLFQGLAEAFF,TRBV28,TRBJ1-1,14,few,NA
TGTGCCACCCAGCTCGGTATTCCTGGCGGGGAGCTGTTTTTT,CATQLGIPGGELFF,TRBV12-3/TRBV12-4,TRBJ2-2,14,NA,NA
TGTGCCAGTTGGCTCCGGACAGGGGGAAATGAGCAGTTCTTC,CASWLRTGGNEQFF,TRBV2,TRBJ2-1,14,few,TRBD1
TGTGCCAGCAGCTTTACGGGGGGCGCGGAGAATTCACCCCTCCACTTT,CASSFTGGAENSPLHF,TRBV7-2,TRBJ1-6,16,many,NA
TGTGCCAGCAGCGTAGGAGATGTATCCTCCTACGAGCAGTACTTC,CASSVGDVSSYEQYF,TRBV9,TRBJ2-7,15,few,NA
TGTGCCAGCAGTCCCCTCTGGGCAGGCACAGATACGCAGTATTTT,CASSPLWAGTDTQYF,TRBV28,TRBJ2-3,15,many,NA
TGTGCCAGCAGTGAATGGAGGGGGCAAAGCTCTGGAAACACCATATATTTT,CASSEWRGQSSGNTIYF,TRBV6-1,TRBJ1-3,17,many,TRBD1
TGTGCCAGCAGCTTAAGATTAGCGGGACTATACGAGCAGTACTTC,CASSLRLAGLYEQYF,TRBV11-2,TRBJ2-7,15,few,TRBD2
TGTGCCAGCAGTTACTCCGGGGGGCTTGGCGAGTTCTTC,CASSYSGGLGEFF,TRBV6-2/TRBV6-3,TRBJ2-1,13,few,NA
TGTGCCAGCAGATTACAGGGGGGAGCAAACTATGGCTACACCTTC,CASRLQGGANYGYTF,TRBV6-1,TRBJ1-2,15,many,TRBD1
TGTGCCACTCAAGACGACAGGGGGCGGAATGAGCAGTTCTTC,CATQDDRGRNEQFF,TRBV19,TRBJ2-1,14,many,TRBD1
TGTGCCAGCAACTGGGAAAGTGAGACCCAGTACTTC,CASNWESETQYF,TRBV5-4,TRBJ2-5,12,NA,NA
TGTGCCAGCAGCTCCAGGGAGGACCAGCAGCCCCAGCATTTT,CASSSREDQQPQHF,TRBV5-6,TRBJ1-5,14,many,NA
TGTGCCAGCAGCCACCCACAGGGGTCAAGGACCTTCACCGGGGAGCTGTTTTTT,CASSHPQGSRTFTGELFF,TRBV7-9,TRBJ2-2,18,many,TRBD1
TGTGCCAGTAGTGGAGGACAGCGTTGGGGAACTAATGAAAAACTGTTTTTT,CASSGGQRWGTNEKLFF,TRBV19,TRBJ1-4,17,NA,NA
TGTGCCAGCTCTTGGAGAGCGGAAATGGGGCAGTTCTTC,CASSWRAEMGQFF,TRBV12-3/TRBV12-4,TRBJ2-1,13,NA,NA
TGTGCCAGCAGTTCTCCAAGGACAGGGATCACCGGGGAGCTGTTTTTT,CASSSPRTGITGELFF,TRBV12-3/TRBV12-4,TRBJ2-2,16,few,TRBD1
TGTGCCAGCAGCCCAAACCTATCCAGGACCTACGAGCAGTACTTC,CASSPNLSRTYEQYF,TRBV7-2,TRBJ2-7,15,NA,NA